This T cell receptor beta chain is from a study of blood T cell repertoires in COVID-19. Study-level background: The origin of the acute and convalescent COVID-19 samples was the United States, Italy and Spain. Sources were T cells, B-cell-depleted T cells, or PBMCs; the material itself was cDNA or gDNA.

Authors' data handling: It was from reference gene primer amplification that nucleated cell counts were estimated. The data were produced by immunoSEQ multiplex PCR, yet TCRdb's version contains in-frame clones alone and is incomplete. The V and J calls and clone size are taken from that table; D and trimming were inferred from the DNA. Counted here are roughly 100,000 clones, 81% occurring once; the ten biggest clones make up roughly 37%. The ends were cut back, 0 bases at V and 1 base at J, with 7 bases in the middle. Germline assignment: CDR1 KGHSH and CDR2 LQKENI. The CDR3 covers 15 residues. This TCR was sampled from a man aged 80 or over with acute or convalescent COVID-19. Sequencing was performed on peripheral blood. The chain joins TRBV18 to TRBJ2-1; D is uncertain. The CDR3 region is CASSPPSLSYNEQFF. The CDR3 region has the DNA TGTGCCAGCTCACCACCGAGCCTATCCTACAATGAGCAGTTCTTC.